The 10 T cell receptor beta chains given below trace back to one sample, sequenced in a study of T cells in localized non-small cell lung cancer. Here immunoSEQ multiplex PCR was the method, and the copy in TCRdb shows in-frame clones only, minus some. The data hold about 15,000 clones, with approximately 87% observed a single time. The starting material was peripheral blood mononuclear cells, obtained before any cancer treatment. These receptors all come from a male donor aged 60 or over with stage II lung adenocarcinoma.

The chain has TRBV6-6 and TRBJ2-3; 10 nucleotides match TRBD2. This CDR3 has 16 amino acids. Germline-derived CDR1 and CDR2 are MNHNY and SVGAGI (reference sequence). Trimming at V came to 5 bases and at J to 1 base, leaving 6 bases not matched to a gene. CDR3 amino acids: CASSLAGTSGTDTQYF. CDR3 nucleotide sequence: TGTGCCAGCAGTCTTGCCGGGACTAGCGGCACAGATACGCAGTATTTT.

This chain uses TRBV29-1 with TRBJ2-1; 7 bases match TRBD1. V gave up 0 bases and J gave up 6 bases; unmatched junction bases: 8. The V gene's germline CDR1 is SQVTM and CDR2 ANQGSEA. The CDR3 consists of 15 residues. CDR3 sequence: CSVEDPGQLINEQFF. CDR3 DNA sequence: TGCAGCGTTGAAGATCCGGGACAGCTCATCAATGAGCAGTTCTTC.

This clone turned up a few times. The chain recombines TRBV5-8 with TRBJ2-1, with 12 positions matching TRBD2. The germline V gene has CDR1 SGHTS and CDR2 YDEGEE. The CDR3 loop spans 18 amino acids. Trimming took 5 bases from V and 0 from J; bases not matched to a gene: 9. CDR3 coding DNA: TGTGCCAGCAGTTCGTCCGGGACTAGCGGGTTCTCCTACAATGAGCAGTTCTTC. This encodes CASSSSGTSGFSYNEQFF.

The chain is built from TRBV18 and TRBJ2-5; D gene unclear. Trimming stripped 1 base from V and 4 bases from J, with 7 bases between. This CDR3 has 13 amino acids. The germline gives CDR1 KGHSH, CDR2 LQKENI. As DNA, the CDR3 is TGTGCCAGCTCACCACAACAACCAGAGACCCAGTACTTC. It encodes CASSPQQPETQYF.

The rearrangement links TRBV28 to TRBJ1-1, with 10 positions matching TRBD1. Germline CDR1 reads MDHEN; CDR2 reads SYDVKM. The CDR3 consists of 14 residues. The V segment lost 3 bases and the J segment 8 bases; nucleotides outside the gene matches: 6. The CDR3 DNA sequence: TGTGCCAGCAGTTTCGGACAGGGGGTATCGGAAGCTTTCTTT. It codes for CASSFGQGVSEAFF.

The V and J genes are TRBV11-3 and TRBJ2-7; perhaps TRBD1 as D (5 bases). The V end was cut by 5 bases, the J end by 1 base, with 12 bases between. Germline loops: CDR1 SGHNT, CDR2 YENEEA. There are 14 residues in the CDR3. The CDR3 loop is CASSPPTDSYEQYF. The CDR3 coding sequence is TGTGCCAGCAGCCCCCCGACAGATTCCTACGAGCAGTACTTC.

V is TRBV29-1 and J is TRBJ1-1; 7 bases line up with TRBD1. Looked up from germline, CDR1 is SQVTM and CDR2 is ANQGSEA. J gave up 5 bases and V 8 bases, and 14 bases lay outside the gene matches. The CDR3 totals 14 residues. The CDR3 loop is CSSFTGVGGTEAFF. CDR3 bases: TGCAGCTCCTTTACAGGGGTTGGAGGTACTGAAGCTTTCTTT.

The V gene is TRBV28, the J gene TRBJ1-5, with a weak D call TRBD1 (6 bases). Germline V gives CDR1 MDHEN, CDR2 SYDVKM. V shed 5 bases and J shed 0 bases, with 17 bases lying between them. This CDR3 region has 17 residues. The CDR3 sequence: CASSPGQLAYSNQPQHF. CDR3 nucleotide sequence: TGTGCCAGCAGTCCCGGACAGCTCGCCTATAGCAATCAGCCCCAGCATTTT.

The chain has TRBV28 and TRBJ2-1; D perhaps matches TRBD2 (6 bases). CDR3 length: 15 residues. V shed 2 bases and J shed 7 bases, with 15 bases lying between them. CDR1 and CDR2 from the germline V gene are MDHEN and SYDVKM. CDR3 sequence: CASSLGGGGANEQFF. DNA for the CDR3: TGTGCCAGCAGTTTAGGAGGTGGAGGGGCTAATGAGCAGTTCTTC. Using reference TRBV28 and TRBJ2-1 for the parts outside the CDR3, the full variable domain is DVKVTQSSRYLVKRTGEKVFLECVQDMDHENMFWYRQDPGLGLRLIYFSYDVKMKEKGDIPEGYSVSREKKERFSLILESASTNQTSMYLCASSLGGGGANEQFFGPGTRLTVL.

The CDR3 loop is CASSPKGTGNQPQHF. In DNA, the CDR3 is TGTGCCAGCTCTCCAAAGGGGACAGGCAATCAGCCCCAGCATTTT. V and J are TRBV18 and TRBJ1-5; 7 bases fit TRBD1. With V trimmed by 6 bases and J by 2 bases, 7 bases remained unmatched. The germline V gene encodes CDR1 KGHSH and CDR2 LQKENI. CDR3 size: 15 residues.